This is a list of T cell receptor beta chains from one sample in a study of blood T cell repertoires in COVID-19. Only in-frame clones appear in the TCRdb table, and some are missing; sequencing was by immunoSEQ multiplex PCR. The sample gives approximately 150,000 clones, around 84% of which show up once; around 19% is in the top ten. Sequenced: peripheral blood. The receptors originated from a woman aged 80 or over with acute or convalescent COVID-19. Both conserved end residues are part of each CDR3. A D gene is named only where the DNA matches it firmly. Expanded clones are given a class, and other clones once, few, many or no size at all.

D gene,V gene,clone size,J gene,CDR3 DNA,CDR3 protein
.,TRBV9,.,TRBJ1-6,TGTGCCAGCAGCGCCGATTTGCGGGGCAAAGGTTCACCCCTCCACTTT,CASSADLRGKGSPLHF
.,TRBV19,.,TRBJ1-1,TGTGCCAGTAGTATCTGGGCAGGGGAGACTGAAGCTTTCTTT,CASSIWAGETEAFF
.,TRBV5-1,once,TRBJ2-7,TGCGCCAGCAGCTTGGATCCCGGGGTTCCGGGCTACGAGCAGTACTTC,CASSLDPGVPGYEQYF
.,TRBV21-1,.,TRBJ1-3,TGTGCCAGCAGCAAAGGGACTCCGGACACCATATATTTT,CASSKGTPDTIYF
.,TRBV19,.,TRBJ1-3,TGTGCCACAACAGGGCCCACCTCTGGAAACACCATATATTTT,CATTGPTSGNTIYF
TRBD1,TRBV7-9,.,TRBJ1-3,TGTGCCAGCAGCCCCCCGGACAGGGGCGGAAACACCATATATTTT,CASSPPDRGGNTIYF
TRBD1,TRBV9,once,TRBJ1-2,TGTGCCAGCAGCGTATCAGGGGGCTTGTACTATGGCTACACCTTC,CASSVSGGLYYGYTF
TRBD1,TRBV29-1,.,TRBJ2-7,TGCAGCGTTCGACAGGGGGCGGGGGAGCAGTACTTC,CSVRQGAGEQYF
TRBD1,TRBV7-2,.,TRBJ1-2,TGTGCCAGCAGCTCCCAGGGGGGTGGCTACACCTTC,CASSSQGGGYTF
.,TRBV21-1,.,TRBJ2-7,TGTGCCAGCAGCACCAAAACACTAGCGGGGGGACTCTACGAGCAGTACTTC,CASSTKTLAGGLYEQYF
TRBD1,TRBV5-6,.,TRBJ2-1,TGTGCCAGCAGCGCGACAGGGAAAGGGCAGTTCTTC,CASSATGKGQFF
TRBD2,TRBV7-9,.,TRBJ2-2,TGTGCCAGCAGCTTAGTAGCGGGCAGGGCCGAGACCGGGGAGCTGTTTTTT,CASSLVAGRAETGELFF
.,TRBV5-1,.,TRBJ1-1,TGCGCCAGCAGCTTGGTTGGGGGCGGAACTGAAGCTTTCTTT,CASSLVGGGTEAFF
TRBD1,TRBV6-5,.,TRBJ2-5,TGTGCCAGCAGTTACCCGACAGGGGGAGAGACCCAGTACTTC,CASSYPTGGETQYF
TRBD1,TRBV7-9,.,TRBJ1-4,TGTGCCAGCAGCGGGGGACAGGGCCCTAATGAAAAACTGTTTTTT,CASSGGQGPNEKLFF
.,TRBV5-8,.,TRBJ1-3,TGTGCCAGCAGCTTGGTTCGGACATTCTCTGGAAACACCATATATTTT,CASSLVRTFSGNTIYF
.,TRBV5-1,.,TRBJ2-4,TGCGCCAGCAGCTCGGGACTCGCCATAGGGATGGGCATTCAGTACTTC,CASSSGLAIGMGIQYF
.,TRBV30,.,TRBJ2-1,TGTGCCTGGAGTGTACTAGCCTTGGATGAGCAGTTCTTC,CAWSVLALDEQFF
TRBD2,TRBV30,.,TRBJ2-1,TGTGCCTGGCTATTGACTAGCGGGAGAACCTACAATGAGCAGTTCTTC,CAWLLTSGRTYNEQFF
TRBD2,TRBV6-2/TRBV6-3,many,TRBJ2-7,TGTGCCAGCAGTATCCGGCGGGGGACCTACGAGCAGTACTTC,CASSIRRGTYEQYF
TRBD2,TRBV4-3,.,TRBJ2-7,TGCGCCAGCAGCAAGACTAGCGGGGACACCTACGAGCAGTACTTC,CASSKTSGDTYEQYF